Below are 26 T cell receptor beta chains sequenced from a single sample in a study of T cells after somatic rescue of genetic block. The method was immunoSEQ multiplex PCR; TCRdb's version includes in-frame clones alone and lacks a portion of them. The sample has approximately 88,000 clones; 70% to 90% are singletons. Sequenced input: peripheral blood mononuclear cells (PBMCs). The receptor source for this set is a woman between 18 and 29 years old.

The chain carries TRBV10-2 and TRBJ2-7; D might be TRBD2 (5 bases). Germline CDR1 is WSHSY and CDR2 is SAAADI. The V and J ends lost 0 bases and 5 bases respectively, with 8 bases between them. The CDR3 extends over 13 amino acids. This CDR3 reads CASSESPGDEQYF. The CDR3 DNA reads TGCGCCAGCAGTGAGTCCCCCGGGGACGAGCAGTACTTC.

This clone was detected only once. CDR3: CASTPAGTANYGYTF. CDR3 sequence (DNA): TGTGCCAGCACCCCAGCCGGGACAGCTAACTATGGCTACACCTTC. The gene calls are TRBV28 and TRBJ1-2, with 7 bases fitting TRBD1. Trimming at V came to 7 bases and at J to 0 bases, leaving 8 bases not matched to a gene. Germline lookup yields CDR1 MDHEN and CDR2 SYDVKM. The CDR3 consists of 15 residues.

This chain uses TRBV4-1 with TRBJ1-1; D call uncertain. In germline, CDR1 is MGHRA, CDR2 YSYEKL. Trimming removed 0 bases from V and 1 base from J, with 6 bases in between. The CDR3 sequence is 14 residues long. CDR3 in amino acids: CASSQEGENTEAFF. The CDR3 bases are TGCGCCAGCAGCCAAGAAGGAGAGAACACTGAAGCTTTCTTT.

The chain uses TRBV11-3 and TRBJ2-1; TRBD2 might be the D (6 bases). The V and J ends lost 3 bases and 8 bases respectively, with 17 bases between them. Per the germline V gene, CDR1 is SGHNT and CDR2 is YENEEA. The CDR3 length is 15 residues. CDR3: CASSFPGDLAHEQFF. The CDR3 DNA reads TGTGCCAGCAGCTTCCCCGGGGACTTAGCCCATGAGCAGTTCTTC.

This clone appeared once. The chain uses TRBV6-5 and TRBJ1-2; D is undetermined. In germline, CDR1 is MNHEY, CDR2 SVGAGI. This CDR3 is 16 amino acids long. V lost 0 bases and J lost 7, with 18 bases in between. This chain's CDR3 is CASSYSSHGGNGGYTF. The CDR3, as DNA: TGTGCCAGCAGTTACTCGAGTCACGGTGGTAATGGTGGCTACACCTTC.

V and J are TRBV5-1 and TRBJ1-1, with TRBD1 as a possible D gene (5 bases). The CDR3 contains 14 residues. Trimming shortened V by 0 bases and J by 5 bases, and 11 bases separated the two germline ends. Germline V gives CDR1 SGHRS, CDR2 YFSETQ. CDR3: CASSLALGGTEAFF. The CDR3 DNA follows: TGCGCCAGCAGCTTGGCCCTCGGGGGAACTGAAGCTTTCTTT.

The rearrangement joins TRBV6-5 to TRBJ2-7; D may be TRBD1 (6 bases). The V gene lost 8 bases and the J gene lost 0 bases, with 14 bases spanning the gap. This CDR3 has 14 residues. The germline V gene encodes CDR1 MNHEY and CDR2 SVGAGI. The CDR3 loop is CASRRTELSYEQYF. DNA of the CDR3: TGTGCCAGCCGGCGGACAGAACTCTCCTACGAGCAGTACTTC.

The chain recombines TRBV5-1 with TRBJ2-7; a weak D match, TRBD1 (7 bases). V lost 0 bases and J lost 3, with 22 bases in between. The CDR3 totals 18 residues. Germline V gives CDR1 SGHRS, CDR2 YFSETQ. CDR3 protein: CASSLGLARRGADYEQYF. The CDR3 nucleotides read TGCGCCAGCAGCTTGGGTTTGGCGCGCAGGGGGGCGGACTACGAGCAGTACTTC.

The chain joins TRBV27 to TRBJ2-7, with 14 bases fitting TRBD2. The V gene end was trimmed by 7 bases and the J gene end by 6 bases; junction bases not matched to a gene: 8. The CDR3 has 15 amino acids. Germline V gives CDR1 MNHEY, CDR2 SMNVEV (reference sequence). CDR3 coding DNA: TGTGCCAGCACCCAGGGGACTAGCGGGAGAGGCGAGCAGTACTTC. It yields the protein CASTQGTSGRGEQYF.

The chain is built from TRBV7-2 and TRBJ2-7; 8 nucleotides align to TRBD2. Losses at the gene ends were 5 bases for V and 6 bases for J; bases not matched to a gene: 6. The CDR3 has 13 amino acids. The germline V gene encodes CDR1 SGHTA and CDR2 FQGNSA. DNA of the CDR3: TGTGCCAGCAGCGGCTCTAGCGGGCTCGAGCAGTACTTC. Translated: CASSGSSGLEQYF.

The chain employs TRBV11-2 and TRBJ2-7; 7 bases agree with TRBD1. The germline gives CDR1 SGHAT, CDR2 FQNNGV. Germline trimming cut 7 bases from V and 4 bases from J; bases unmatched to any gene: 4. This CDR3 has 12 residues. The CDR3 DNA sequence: TGTGCCAGCACCGGGACAGATTACGAGCAGTACTTC. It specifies CASTGTDYEQYF.

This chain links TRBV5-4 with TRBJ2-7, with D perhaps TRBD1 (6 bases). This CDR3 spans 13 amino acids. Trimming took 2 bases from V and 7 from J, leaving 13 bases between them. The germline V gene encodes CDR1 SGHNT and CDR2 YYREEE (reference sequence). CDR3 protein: CASSLGGPQEQYF. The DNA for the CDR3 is TGTGCCAGCAGCTTAGGGGGTCCTCAGGAGCAGTACTTC.

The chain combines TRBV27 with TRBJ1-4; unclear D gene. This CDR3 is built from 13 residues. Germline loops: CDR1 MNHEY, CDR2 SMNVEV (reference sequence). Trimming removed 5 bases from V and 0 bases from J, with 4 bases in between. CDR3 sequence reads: CASSTATNEKLFF. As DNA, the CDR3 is TGTGCCAGCAGTACAGCAACTAATGAAAAACTGTTTTTT.

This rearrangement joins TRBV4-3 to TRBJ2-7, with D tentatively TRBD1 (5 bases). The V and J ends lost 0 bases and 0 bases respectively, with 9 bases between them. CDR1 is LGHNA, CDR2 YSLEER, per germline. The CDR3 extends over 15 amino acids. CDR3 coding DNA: TGCGCCAGCAGCCAAGAAGGAAGGGGCTCCTACGAGCAGTACTTC. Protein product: CASSQEGRGSYEQYF.

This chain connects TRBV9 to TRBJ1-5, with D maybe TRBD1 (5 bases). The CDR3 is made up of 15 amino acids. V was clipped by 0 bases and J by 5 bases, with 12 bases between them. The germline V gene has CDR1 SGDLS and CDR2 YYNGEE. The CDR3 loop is CASSVEGTEDQPQHF. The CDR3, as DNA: TGTGCCAGCAGCGTAGAAGGGACGGAGGATCAGCCCCAGCATTTT. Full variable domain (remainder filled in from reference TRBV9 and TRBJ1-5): DSGVTQTPKHLITATGQRVTLRCSPRSGDLSVYWYQQSLDQGLQFLIQYYNGEERAKGNILERFSAQQFPDLHSELNLSSLELGDSALYFCASSVEGTEDQPQHFGDGTRLSIL.

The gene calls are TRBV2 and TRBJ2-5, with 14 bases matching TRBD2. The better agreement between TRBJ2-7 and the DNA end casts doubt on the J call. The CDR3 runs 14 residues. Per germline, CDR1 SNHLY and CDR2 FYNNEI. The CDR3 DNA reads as TGTGCCAGCAGGGGGACTAGCGGGGGCTACGAGCAGTACTTC. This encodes CASRGTSGGYEQYF.

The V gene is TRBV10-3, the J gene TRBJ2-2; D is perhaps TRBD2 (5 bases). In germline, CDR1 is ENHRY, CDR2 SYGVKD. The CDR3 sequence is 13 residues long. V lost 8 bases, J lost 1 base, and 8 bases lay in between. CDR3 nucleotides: TGTGCCATCGGACTGGAGAACACCGGGGAGCTGTTTTTT. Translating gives CAIGLENTGELFF.

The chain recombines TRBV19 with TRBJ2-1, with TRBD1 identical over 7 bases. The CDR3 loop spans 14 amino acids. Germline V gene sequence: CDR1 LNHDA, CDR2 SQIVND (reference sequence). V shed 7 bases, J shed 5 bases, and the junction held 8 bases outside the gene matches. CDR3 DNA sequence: TGTGCCAGTACCCCGGGACAGAAAAACAATGAGCAGTTCTTC. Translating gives CASTPGQKNNEQFF.

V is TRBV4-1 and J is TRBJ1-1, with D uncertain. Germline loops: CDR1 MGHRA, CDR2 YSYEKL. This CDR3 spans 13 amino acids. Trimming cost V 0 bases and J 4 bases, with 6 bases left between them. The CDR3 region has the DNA TGCGCCAGCAGCCAAGACCGCGGCACTGAAGCTTTCTTT. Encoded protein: CASSQDRGTEAFF.

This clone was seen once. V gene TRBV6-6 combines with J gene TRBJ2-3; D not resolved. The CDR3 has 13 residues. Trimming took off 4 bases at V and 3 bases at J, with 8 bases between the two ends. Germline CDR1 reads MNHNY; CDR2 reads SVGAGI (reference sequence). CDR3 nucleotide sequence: TGTGCCAGCAGTTTCTCCGAAACAGATACGCAGTATTTT. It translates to CASSFSETDTQYF.

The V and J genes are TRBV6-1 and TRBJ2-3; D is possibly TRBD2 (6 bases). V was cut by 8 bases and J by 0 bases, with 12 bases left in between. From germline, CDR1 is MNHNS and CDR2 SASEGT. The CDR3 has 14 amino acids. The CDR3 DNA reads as TGTGCCAGCGTGGTAGCGGCTAGCACAGATACGCAGTATTTT. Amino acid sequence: CASVVAASTDTQYF.

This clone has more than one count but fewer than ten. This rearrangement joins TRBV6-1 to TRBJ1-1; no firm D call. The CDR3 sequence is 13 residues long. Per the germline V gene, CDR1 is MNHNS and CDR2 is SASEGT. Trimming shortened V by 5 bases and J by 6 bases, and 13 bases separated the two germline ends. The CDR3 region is CASSPQPRAEAFF. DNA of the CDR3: TGTGCCAGCAGTCCTCAACCGCGCGCTGAAGCTTTCTTT.

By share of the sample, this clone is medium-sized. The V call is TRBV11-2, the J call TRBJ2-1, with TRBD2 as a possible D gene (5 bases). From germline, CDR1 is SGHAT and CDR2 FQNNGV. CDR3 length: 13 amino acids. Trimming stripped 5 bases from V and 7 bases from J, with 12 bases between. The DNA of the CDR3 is TGTGCCAGCAGCCGACTAAGGCTTAATGAGCAGTTCTTC. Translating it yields CASSRLRLNEQFF.

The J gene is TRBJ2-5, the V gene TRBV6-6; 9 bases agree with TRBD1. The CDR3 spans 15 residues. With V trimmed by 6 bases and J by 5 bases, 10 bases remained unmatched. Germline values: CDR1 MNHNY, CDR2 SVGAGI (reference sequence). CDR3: CASRKGQGLGETQYF. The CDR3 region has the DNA TGTGCCAGCAGAAAGGGACAGGGCTTAGGGGAGACCCAGTACTTC.

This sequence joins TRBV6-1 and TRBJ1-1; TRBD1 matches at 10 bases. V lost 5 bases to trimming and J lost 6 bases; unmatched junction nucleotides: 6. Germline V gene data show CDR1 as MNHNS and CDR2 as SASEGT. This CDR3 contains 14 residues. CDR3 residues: CASSLGDRGPEAFF. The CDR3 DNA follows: TGTGCCAGCAGTCTTGGGGACAGGGGACCTGAAGCTTTCTTT.

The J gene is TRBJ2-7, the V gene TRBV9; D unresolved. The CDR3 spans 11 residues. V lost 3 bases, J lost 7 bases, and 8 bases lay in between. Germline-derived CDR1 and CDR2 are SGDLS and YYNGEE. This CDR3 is CASSGGREQYF. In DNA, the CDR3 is TGTGCCAGCAGCGGGGGTCGGGAGCAGTACTTC.